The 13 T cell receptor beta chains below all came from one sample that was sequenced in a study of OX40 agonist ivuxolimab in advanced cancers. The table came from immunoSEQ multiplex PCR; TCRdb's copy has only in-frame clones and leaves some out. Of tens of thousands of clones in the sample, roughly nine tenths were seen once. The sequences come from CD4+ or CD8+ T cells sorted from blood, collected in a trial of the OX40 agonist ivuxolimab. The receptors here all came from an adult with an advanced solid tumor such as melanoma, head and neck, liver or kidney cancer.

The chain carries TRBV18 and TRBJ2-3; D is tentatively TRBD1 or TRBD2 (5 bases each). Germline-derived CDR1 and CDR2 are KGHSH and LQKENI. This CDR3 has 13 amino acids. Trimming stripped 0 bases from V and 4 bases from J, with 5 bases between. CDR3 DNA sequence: TGTGCCAGCTCACCACCGGGGGCAGATACGCAGTATTTT. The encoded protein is CASSPPGADTQYF. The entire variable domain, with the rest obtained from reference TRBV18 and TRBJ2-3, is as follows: NAGVMQNPRHLVRRRGQEARLRCSPMKGHSHVYWYRQLPEEGLKFMVYLQKENIIDESGMPKERFSAEFPKEGPSILRIQQVVRGDSAAYFCASSPPGADTQYFGPGTRLTVL.

The CDR3 DNA sequence: TGTGCCAGCAGTGAAGTCGAAGAGACCCAGTACTTC. Protein sequence: CASSEVEETQYF. The chain has TRBV2 and TRBJ2-5, with unresolved D. V was cut by 1 base and J by 3 bases, with 3 bases left in between. Germline-derived CDR1 and CDR2 are SNHLY and FYNNEI. CDR3 size: 12 residues.

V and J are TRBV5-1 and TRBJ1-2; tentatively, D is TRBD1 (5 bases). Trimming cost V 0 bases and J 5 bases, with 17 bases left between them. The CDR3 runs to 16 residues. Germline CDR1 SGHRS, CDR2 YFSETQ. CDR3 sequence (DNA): TGCGCCAGCAGCTTGGAGGTCAGGGTTTCTCATTATGGCTACACCTTC. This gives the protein CASSLEVRVSHYGYTF.

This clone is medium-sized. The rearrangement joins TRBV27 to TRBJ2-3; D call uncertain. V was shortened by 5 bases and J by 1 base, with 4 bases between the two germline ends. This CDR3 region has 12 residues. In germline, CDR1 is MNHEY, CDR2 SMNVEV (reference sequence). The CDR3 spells CASSARTDTQYF. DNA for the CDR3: TGTGCCAGCAGTGCCCGCACAGATACGCAGTATTTT.

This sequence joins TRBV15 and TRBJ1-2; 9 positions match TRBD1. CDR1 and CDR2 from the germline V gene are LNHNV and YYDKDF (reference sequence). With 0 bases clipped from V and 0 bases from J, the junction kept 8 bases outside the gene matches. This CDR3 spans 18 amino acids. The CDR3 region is CATSRDLGQGGSNYGYTF. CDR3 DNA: TGTGCCACCAGCAGAGATTTGGGACAGGGTGGGTCTAACTATGGCTACACCTTC. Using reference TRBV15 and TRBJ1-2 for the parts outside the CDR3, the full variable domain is DAMVIQNPRYQVTQFGKPVTLSCSQTLNHNVMYWYQQKSSQAPKLLFHYYDKDFNNEADTPDNFQSRRPNTSFCFLDIRSPGLGDTAMYLCATSRDLGQGGSNYGYTFGSGTRLTVV.

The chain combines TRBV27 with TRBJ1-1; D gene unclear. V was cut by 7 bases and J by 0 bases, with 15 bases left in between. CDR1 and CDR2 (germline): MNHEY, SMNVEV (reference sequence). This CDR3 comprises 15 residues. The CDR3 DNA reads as TGTGCCAGCACCCATCGCCCCAACATGAACACTGAAGCTTTCTTT. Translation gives CASTHRPNMNTEAFF.

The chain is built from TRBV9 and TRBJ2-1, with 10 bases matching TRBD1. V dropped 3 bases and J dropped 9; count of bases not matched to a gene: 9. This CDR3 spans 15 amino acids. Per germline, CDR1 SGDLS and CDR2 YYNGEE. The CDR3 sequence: CASSESGTGVGEQFF. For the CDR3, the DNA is TGTGCCAGCAGCGAGTCCGGGACAGGGGTTGGTGAGCAGTTCTTC.

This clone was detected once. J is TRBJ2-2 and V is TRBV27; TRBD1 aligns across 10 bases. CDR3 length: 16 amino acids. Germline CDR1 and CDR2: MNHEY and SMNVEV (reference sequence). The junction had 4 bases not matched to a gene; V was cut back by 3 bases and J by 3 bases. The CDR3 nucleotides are TGTGCCAGCAGTTTCCTCGGACAGGGGGACACCGGGGAGCTGTTTTTT. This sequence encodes CASSFLGQGDTGELFF.

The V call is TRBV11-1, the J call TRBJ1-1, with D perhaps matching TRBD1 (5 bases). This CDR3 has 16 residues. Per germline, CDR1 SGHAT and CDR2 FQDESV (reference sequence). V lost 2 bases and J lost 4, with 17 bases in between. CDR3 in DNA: TGTGCCAGCAGCTTAAGACGGGGAGGGGCGACCACTGAAGCTTTCTTT. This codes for CASSLRRGGATTEAFF.

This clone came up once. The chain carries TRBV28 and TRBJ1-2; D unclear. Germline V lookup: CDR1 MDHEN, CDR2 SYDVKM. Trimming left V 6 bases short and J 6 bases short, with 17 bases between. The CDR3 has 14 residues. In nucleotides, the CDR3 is TGTGCCAGCAGCCCCGAAGGTTATCGCGATGGCTACACCTTC. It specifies CASSPEGYRDGYTF.

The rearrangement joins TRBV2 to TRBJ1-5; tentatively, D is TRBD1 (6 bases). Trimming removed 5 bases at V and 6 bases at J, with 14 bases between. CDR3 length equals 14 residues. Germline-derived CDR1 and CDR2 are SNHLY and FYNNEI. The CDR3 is CASSRTGTFQPQHF. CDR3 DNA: TGTGCCAGCAGTCGAACAGGGACGTTTCAGCCCCAGCATTTT.

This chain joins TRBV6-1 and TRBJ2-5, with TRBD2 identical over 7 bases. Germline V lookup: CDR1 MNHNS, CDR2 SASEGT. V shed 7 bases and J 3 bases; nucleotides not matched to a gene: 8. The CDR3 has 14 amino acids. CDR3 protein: CASTEGRGEETQYF. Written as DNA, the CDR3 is TGTGCCAGCACCGAAGGCCGGGGGGAAGAGACCCAGTACTTC.

CDR3 bases: TGTGCCAGCAGCGACAGGGTGGAGGAGACCCAGTACTTC. Its translation is CASSDRVEETQYF. V and J are TRBV5-6 and TRBJ2-5; TRBD1 matches 7 bases. With 4 bases clipped from V and 5 bases from J, the junction kept 5 bases outside the gene matches. Germline CDR1 and CDR2: SGHDT and YYEEEE. The CDR3 sequence is 13 residues long.